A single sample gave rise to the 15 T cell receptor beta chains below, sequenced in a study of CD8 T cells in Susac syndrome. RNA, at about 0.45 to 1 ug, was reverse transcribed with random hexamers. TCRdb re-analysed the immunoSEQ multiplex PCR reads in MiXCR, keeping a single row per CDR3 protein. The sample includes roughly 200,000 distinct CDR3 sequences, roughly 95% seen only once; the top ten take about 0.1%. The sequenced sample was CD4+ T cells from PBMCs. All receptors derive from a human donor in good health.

CDR3 sequence: CASSPGGGTQPQHF. The CDR3 nucleotides read TGTGCCAGCTCACCAGGGGGGGGGACCCAGCCCCAGCATTTT. This chain connects TRBV18 to TRBJ1-5; D might be TRBD1 (5 bases). This CDR3 region has 14 residues. The V gene lost 2 bases and the J gene lost 7 bases, with 12 bases spanning the gap. Germline V CDR1 and CDR2: KGHSH, LQKENI.

The CDR3 sequence is CASADSGYTEAFF. As DNA, the CDR3 is TGTGCCAGCGCCGACAGCGGGTACACTGAAGCTTTCTTT. V is TRBV28 and J is TRBJ1-1, with TRBD1 as a possible D gene (5 bases). Looked up from germline, CDR1 is MDHEN and CDR2 is SYDVKM. V lost 8 bases and J lost 3, with 13 bases in between. The CDR3 extends over 13 amino acids.

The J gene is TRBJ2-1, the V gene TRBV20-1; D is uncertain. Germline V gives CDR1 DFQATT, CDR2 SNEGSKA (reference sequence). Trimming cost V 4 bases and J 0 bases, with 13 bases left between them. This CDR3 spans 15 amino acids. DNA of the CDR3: TGCAGTGCTACAACCTACAGAGCCTCCTACAATGAGCAGTTCTTC. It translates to CSATTYRASYNEQFF.

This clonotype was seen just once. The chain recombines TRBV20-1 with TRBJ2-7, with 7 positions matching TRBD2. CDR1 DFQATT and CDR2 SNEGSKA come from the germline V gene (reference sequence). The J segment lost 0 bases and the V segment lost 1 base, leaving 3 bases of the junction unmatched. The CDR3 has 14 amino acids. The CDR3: CSARVGGNSYEQYV. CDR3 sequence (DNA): TGCAGTGCTAGAGTGGGAGGGAACTCCTACGAGCAGTACGTC.

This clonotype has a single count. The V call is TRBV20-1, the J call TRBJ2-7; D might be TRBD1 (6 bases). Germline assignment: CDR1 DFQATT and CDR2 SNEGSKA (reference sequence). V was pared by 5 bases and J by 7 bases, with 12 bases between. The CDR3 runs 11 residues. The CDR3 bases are TGCAGTGCTTACCAGGGGTTGGAGCAGTACTTC. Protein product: CSAYQGLEQYF.

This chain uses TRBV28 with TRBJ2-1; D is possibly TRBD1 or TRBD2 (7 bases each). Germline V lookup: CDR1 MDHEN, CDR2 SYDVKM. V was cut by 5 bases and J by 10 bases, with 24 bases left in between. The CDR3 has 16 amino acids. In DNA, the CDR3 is TGTGCCAGCAGTCACTCAGGGCTACAAGCGGGACAGGAGCAGTTCTTC. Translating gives CASSHSGLQAGQEQFF.

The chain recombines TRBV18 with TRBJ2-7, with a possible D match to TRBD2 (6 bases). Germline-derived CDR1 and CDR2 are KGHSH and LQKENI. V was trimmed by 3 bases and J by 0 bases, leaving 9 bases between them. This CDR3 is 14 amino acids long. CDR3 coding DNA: TGTGCCAGCTCACCGGCCGGGAGCTCCTACGAGCAGTACGTC. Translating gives CASSPAGSSYEQYV.

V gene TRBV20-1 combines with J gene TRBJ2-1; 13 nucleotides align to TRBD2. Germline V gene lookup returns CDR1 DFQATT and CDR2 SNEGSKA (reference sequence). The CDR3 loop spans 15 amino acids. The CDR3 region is CSQKGGLAGANEQFF. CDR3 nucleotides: TGCAGCCAAAAGGGCGGACTAGCGGGAGCCAATGAGCAGTTCTTC.

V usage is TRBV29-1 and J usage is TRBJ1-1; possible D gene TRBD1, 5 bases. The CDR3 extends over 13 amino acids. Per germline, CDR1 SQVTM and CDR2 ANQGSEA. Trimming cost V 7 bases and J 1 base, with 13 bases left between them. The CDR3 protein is CSAAGAANTEAFF. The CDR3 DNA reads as TGCAGCGCTGCCGGGGCGGCGAACACTGAAGCTTTCTTT.

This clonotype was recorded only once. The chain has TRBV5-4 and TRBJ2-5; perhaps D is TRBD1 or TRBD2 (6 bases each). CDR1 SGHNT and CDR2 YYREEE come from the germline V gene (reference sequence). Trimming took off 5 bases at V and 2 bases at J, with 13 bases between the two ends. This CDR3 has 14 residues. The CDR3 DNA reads TGTGCCAGCAGGACGGGGGCAAGGCAAGAGACCCAGTACTTC. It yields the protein CASRTGARQETQYF.

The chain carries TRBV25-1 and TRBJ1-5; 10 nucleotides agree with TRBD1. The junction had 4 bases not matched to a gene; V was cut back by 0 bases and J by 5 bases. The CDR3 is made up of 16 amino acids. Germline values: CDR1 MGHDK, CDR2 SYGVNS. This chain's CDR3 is CASSEYGQGDHQPQHF. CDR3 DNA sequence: TGTGCCAGCAGTGAATATGGACAGGGGGATCATCAGCCCCAGCATTTT.

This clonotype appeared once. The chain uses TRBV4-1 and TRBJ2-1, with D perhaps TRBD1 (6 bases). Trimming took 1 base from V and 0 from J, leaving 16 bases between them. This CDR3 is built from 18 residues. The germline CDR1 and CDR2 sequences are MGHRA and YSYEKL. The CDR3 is CASSQAIGQPSSYNEQFF. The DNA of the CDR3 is TGCGCCAGCAGCCAAGCCATCGGACAGCCCAGCTCCTACAATGAGCAGTTCTTC.

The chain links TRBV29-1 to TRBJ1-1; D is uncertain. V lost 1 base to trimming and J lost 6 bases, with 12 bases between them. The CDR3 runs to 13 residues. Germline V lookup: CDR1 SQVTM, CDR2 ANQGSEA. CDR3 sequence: CSVEVSVRAEAFF. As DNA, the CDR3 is TGCAGCGTTGAAGTGAGTGTCCGGGCTGAAGCTTTCTTT.

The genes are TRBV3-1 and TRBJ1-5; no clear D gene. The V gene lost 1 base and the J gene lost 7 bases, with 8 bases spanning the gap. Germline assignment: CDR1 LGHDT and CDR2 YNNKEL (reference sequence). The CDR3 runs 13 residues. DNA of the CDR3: TGTGCCAGCAGCCAAGGGGTTAGCCAGCCCCAGCATTTT. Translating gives CASSQGVSQPQHF. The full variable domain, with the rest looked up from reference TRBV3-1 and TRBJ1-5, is DTAVSQTPKYLVTQMGNDKSIKCEQNLGHDTMYWYKQDSKKFLKIMFSYNNKELIINETVPNRFSPKSPDKAHLNLHINSLELGDSAVYFCASSQGVSQPQHFGDGTRLSIL.

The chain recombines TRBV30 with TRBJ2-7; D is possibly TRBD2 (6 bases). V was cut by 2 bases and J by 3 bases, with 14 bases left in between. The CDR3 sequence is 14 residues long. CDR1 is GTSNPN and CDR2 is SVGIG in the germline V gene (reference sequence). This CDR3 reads CAWSKSSGVYEQYV. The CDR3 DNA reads TGTGCCTGGAGTAAGTCTTCGGGAGTCTACGAGCAGTACGTC.